Following are 3 T cell receptor beta chains from one sample sequenced in a study of CD8+ T cells in alopecia areata. RNA was isolated and reverse transcribed to cDNA, the sequencing template. The repertoire was sequenced with immunoSEQ multiplex PCR; TCRdb's copy has only in-frame clones and lacks some. The sample holds about 150,000 clones, approximately 45% seen once. The sequenced material came from CD4+ T cells sorted from blood. The receptors were gathered from a human donor with alopecia areata.

This clone has more than one count but fewer than ten. The gene calls are TRBV7-9 and TRBJ2-1; weak D call: TRBD2 (5 bases). Germline V lookup: CDR1 SEHNR, CDR2 FQNEAQ (reference sequence). The CDR3 runs 13 residues. Trimming pared 5 bases from V and 8 bases from J, leaving 13 bases between. This chain's CDR3 is CASSPDHSDEQFF. For the CDR3, the DNA is TGTGCCAGCAGCCCGGACCATAGCGATGAGCAGTTCTTC.

This clone was picked up a small number of times. The rearrangement links TRBV5-6 to TRBJ1-2; 9 nucleotides line up with TRBD1. Germline V gene data show CDR1 as SGHDT and CDR2 as YYEEEE. V dropped 0 bases and J dropped 2; count of bases not matched to a gene: 5. The CDR3 extends over 16 amino acids. This chain's CDR3 is CASSLVAGTGNYGYTF. The CDR3 coding sequence is TGTGCCAGCAGCTTGGTAGCCGGGACAGGGAACTATGGCTACACCTTC.

CDR3 amino acids: CASSPPSGATQETQYF. The CDR3 region has the DNA TGTGCCAGCTCACCACCGAGCGGAGCAACTCAAGAGACCCAGTACTTC. The chain joins TRBV18 to TRBJ2-5, with D possibly being TRBD2 (5 bases). This CDR3 comprises 16 residues. Deletions cut 0 bases from V and 2 bases from J, with 13 bases between. Germline V gene lookup returns CDR1 KGHSH and CDR2 LQKENI. The full variable domain, completed using reference TRBV18 and TRBJ2-5, is NAGVMQNPRHLVRRRGQEARLRCSPMKGHSHVYWYRQLPEEGLKFMVYLQKENIIDESGMPKERFSAEFPKEGPSILRIQQVVRGDSAAYFCASSPPSGATQETQYFGPGTRLLVL.